A selection of T cell receptor beta chains follows, all from one sample in a study of blood T cell repertoires in COVID-19. Method: immunoSEQ multiplex PCR; TCRdb's copy keeps in-frame clones and lacks some. The sample contains approximately 27,000 clones, about 90% of which appear only once. Sequencing was carried out using peripheral blood. The receptors originated from a man aged 65 to 79 with acute or convalescent COVID-19. CDR3s include the opening cysteine and the closing phenylalanine or tryptophan. A D gene is named only where the DNA matches it firmly. Clone size is stated in some rows and not others, as once, few, many or a class when expanded.

>TRBD1|-|TRBJ2-2|TRBV19
CASSTGTVNTGELFF
TGTGCCAGTAGTACTGGGACAGTGAACACCGGGGAGCTGTTTTTT
>-|-|TRBJ1-6|TRBV9
CASSVATADSPLHF
TGTGCCAGCAGCGTAGCGACAGCAGATTCACCCCTCCACTTT
>TRBD1|-|TRBJ1-2|TRBV11-2
CASSTGGVSYGYTF
TGTGCCAGCAGCACAGGGGGGGTTAGCTATGGCTACACCTTC
>TRBD2|-|TRBJ2-2|TRBV12-3/TRBV12-4
CASSLRGTGELFF
TGTGCCAGCAGTTTGCGGGGGACCGGGGAGCTGTTTTTT
>TRBD2|-|TRBJ2-2|TRBV28
CASSLAGVGTGELFF
TGTGCCAGCAGTTTGGCGGGAGTAGGGACCGGGGAGCTGTTTTTT
>TRBD1|-|TRBJ1-3|TRBV3-1/TRBV3-2
CASSETGAGNTIYF
TGTGCCAGCAGCGAGACAGGGGCTGGAAACACCATATATTTT
>TRBD1|-|TRBJ1-1|TRBV3-1/TRBV3-2
CASSSKLGQDEAFF
TGTGCCAGCAGCTCTAAGTTGGGACAGGATGAAGCTTTCTTT
>-|-|TRBJ2-3|TRBV4-3
CASSHLTSGTDTQYF
TGCGCCAGCAGCCATCTAACTAGTGGCACAGATACGCAGTATTTT
>-|-|TRBJ1-3|TRBV9
CASSAPPGNSGNTIYF
TGTGCCAGCAGCGCCCCTCCGGGGAATTCTGGAAACACCATATATTTT
>TRBD1|-|TRBJ1-2|TRBV27
CASSFGTGGYGYTF
TGTGCCAGCAGTTTCGGGACAGGGGGCTATGGCTACACCTTC
>TRBD1|once|TRBJ2-7|TRBV19
CASSIATTGTHEQYF
TGTGCCAGTAGTATAGCCACGACAGGGACCCACGAGCAGTACTTC
>-|-|TRBJ2-1|TRBV18
CASSPGLQQNEQFF
TGTGCCAGCTCACCAGGTCTGCAACAAAATGAGCAGTTCTTC
>TRBD1|few|TRBJ2-1|TRBV19
CASSGDRVSYNEQFF
TGTGCCAGTAGTGGGGACAGGGTGTCCTACAATGAGCAGTTCTTC
>TRBD2|once|TRBJ2-2|TRBV6-2/TRBV6-3
CASSKWLGATSGLNTGELFF
TGTGCCAGCAGTAAGTGGTTAGGGGCGACTAGCGGACTGAACACCGGGGAGCTGTTTTTT
>TRBD1|-|TRBJ1-5|TRBV28
CASIISGTDQPQHF
TGTGCCAGCATCATCTCGGGGACAGATCAGCCCCAGCATTTT
>TRBD1|-|TRBJ1-2|TRBV24-1
CATSDPGQALSGYTF
TGTGCCACCAGTGATCCGGGACAGGCTTTGAGTGGCTACACCTTC
>TRBD2|-|TRBJ2-3|TRBV9
CASSLTSGSTDTQYF
TGTGCCAGCAGCCTAACTAGCGGGAGTACGGATACGCAGTATTTT
>-|once|TRBJ1-3|TRBV28
CATSALAGNTIYF
TGTGCCACCTCCGCCTTAGCAGGAAACACCATATATTTT
>-|-|TRBJ2-3|TRBV4-3
CASSQAEGASGTDTQYF
TGCGCCAGCAGCCAAGCGGAAGGTGCTAGCGGCACAGATACGCAGTATTTT
>-|-|TRBJ2-5|TRBV21-1
CASSKGQPQETQYF
TGTGCCAGCAGCAAAGGACAGCCCCAAGAGACCCAGTACTTC
>TRBD1|-|TRBJ1-1|TRBV29-1
CTGQGTNTEAFF
TGCACCGGACAGGGGACGAACACTGAAGCTTTCTTT
>-|few|TRBJ2-2|TRBV5-4
CASSSPLNTGELFF
TGTGCCAGCAGCTCCCCGCTAAACACCGGGGAGCTGTTTTTT
>-|-|TRBJ1-2|TRBV27
CASRTGYYGYTF
TGTGCCAGCCGGACGGGGTACTATGGCTACACCTTC
>-|-|TRBJ1-4|TRBV7-9
CASSPRRRGAANEKLFF
TGTGCCAGCAGCCCAAGAAGGCGGGGGGCTGCTAATGAAAAACTGTTTTTT
>-|-|TRBJ1-2|TRBV9
CASSPQGPLSYGYTF
TGTGCCAGCAGCCCCCAGGGCCCCCTCTCTTATGGCTACACCTTC
>-|-|TRBJ2-2|TRBV18
CASSRQANTGELFF
TGTGCCAGCTCACGACAGGCGAACACCGGGGAGCTGTTTTTT
>TRBD1|once|TRBJ2-7|TRBV9
CASSVGGTGNEQYF
TGTGCCAGCAGCGTAGGGGGGACAGGGAACGAGCAGTACTTC
>-|-|TRBJ1-3|TRBV4-3
CASSQDLGGISSGNTIYF
TGCGCCAGCAGCCAAGACCTAGGCGGAATTAGCTCTGGAAACACCATATATTTT
>-|-|TRBJ1-5|TRBV7-9
CASSPYEGPQHF
TGTGCCAGCAGCCCGTATGAGGGGCCCCAGCATTTT
>TRBD1|-|TRBJ1-6|TRBV6-5
CASSSYQGANSPLHF
TGTGCCAGCAGTTCCTACCAGGGGGCCAATTCACCCCTCCACTTT
>-|-|TRBJ2-7|TRBV19
CASSGTGYYEQYF
TGTGCCAGTAGTGGAACAGGGTACTACGAGCAGTACTTC
>-|-|TRBJ1-1|TRBV5-1
CASSFEENTEAFF
TGCGCCAGCAGCTTCGAGGAGAACACTGAAGCTTTCTTT
>-|-|TRBJ1-2|TRBV29-1
CSVEGDRLNYGYTF
TGCAGCGTTGAAGGTGACAGGCTGAACTATGGCTACACCTTC
>-|-|TRBJ2-5|TRBV6-1
CASSEWRNQETQYF
TGTGCCAGCAGTGAGTGGCGGAACCAAGAGACCCAGTACTTC
>TRBD1|-|TRBJ2-1|TRBV19
CASSILGQGSIEQFF
TGTGCCAGTAGTATATTGGGACAGGGGTCGATTGAGCAGTTCTTC
>TRBD2|-|TRBJ2-3|TRBV28
CASSGGERDTQYF
TGTGCCAGCAGTGGGGGGGAAAGAGATACGCAGTATTTT
>TRBD1|-|TRBJ1-1|TRBV28
CASSARNRGGAFF
TGTGCCAGCAGTGCAAGAAACAGGGGAGGAGCTTTCTTT
>-|-|TRBJ2-1|TRBV9
CASSVVGRTGEGNEQFF
TGTGCCAGCAGCGTAGTGGGAAGGACGGGAGAGGGAAATGAGCAGTTCTTC
>-|-|TRBJ1-1|TRBV9
CASSGDSSEAFF
TGTGCCAGCAGCGGAGACAGTTCAGAAGCTTTCTTT
>TRBD1|-|TRBJ1-4|TRBV18
CASSPPRDSAFFATNEKLFF
TGTGCCAGCTCACCTCCCCGGGACAGCGCGTTTTTTGCAACTAATGAAAAACTGTTTTTT
>-|-|TRBJ2-6|TRBV5-6
CASSWGLSGANVLTF
TGTGCCAGCAGCTGGGGACTCTCGGGGGCCAACGTCCTGACTTTC
>TRBD1|-|TRBJ2-7|TRBV19
CASSQTGGSYEQYF
TGTGCCAGTAGTCAGACAGGGGGCTCCTACGAGCAGTACTTC